This T cell receptor (beta chain) is from a study of T cell responses to AZD1222 COVID-19 vaccine. The assay was immunoSEQ multiplex PCR, and TCRdb's table has in-frame clones only and misses some. The repertoire holds approximately 160,000 clones, with 93% as singletons. CDR3 length: 13 residues. CDR1 is KGHDR and CDR2 is SFDVKD in the germline V gene. V shed 10 bases and J 2 bases; nucleotides not matched to a gene: 5. This specimen was peripheral blood, taken on day 0 of AZD1222 vaccination. V is TRBV24-1 and J is TRBJ2-3, with 7 bases fitting TRBD1. The receptor comes from an adult in good health. CDR3 nucleotide sequence: TGTGCCACTAGGGACAGCAACACAGATACGCAGTATTTT. Residues: CATRDSNTDTQYF.